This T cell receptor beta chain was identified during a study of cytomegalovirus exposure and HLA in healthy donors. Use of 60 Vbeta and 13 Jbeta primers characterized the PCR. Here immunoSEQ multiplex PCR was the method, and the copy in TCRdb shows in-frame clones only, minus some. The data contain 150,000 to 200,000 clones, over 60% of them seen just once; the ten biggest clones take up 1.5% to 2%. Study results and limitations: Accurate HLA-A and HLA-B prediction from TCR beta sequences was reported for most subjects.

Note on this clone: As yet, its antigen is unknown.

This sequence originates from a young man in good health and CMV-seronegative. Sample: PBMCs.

The CDR3 here is CASSGGDLDTQYF. The CDR3, as DNA: TGTGCCAGCTCGGGGGGGGATTTGGATACGCAGTATTTT. This chain connects TRBV6-5 to TRBJ2-3; 8 bases map to TRBD2. V trimming: 8 bases; J trimming: 6 bases; junction bases outside the gene matches: 7. Germline CDR1 reads MNHEY; CDR2 reads SVGAGI. The CDR3 consists of 13 residues.